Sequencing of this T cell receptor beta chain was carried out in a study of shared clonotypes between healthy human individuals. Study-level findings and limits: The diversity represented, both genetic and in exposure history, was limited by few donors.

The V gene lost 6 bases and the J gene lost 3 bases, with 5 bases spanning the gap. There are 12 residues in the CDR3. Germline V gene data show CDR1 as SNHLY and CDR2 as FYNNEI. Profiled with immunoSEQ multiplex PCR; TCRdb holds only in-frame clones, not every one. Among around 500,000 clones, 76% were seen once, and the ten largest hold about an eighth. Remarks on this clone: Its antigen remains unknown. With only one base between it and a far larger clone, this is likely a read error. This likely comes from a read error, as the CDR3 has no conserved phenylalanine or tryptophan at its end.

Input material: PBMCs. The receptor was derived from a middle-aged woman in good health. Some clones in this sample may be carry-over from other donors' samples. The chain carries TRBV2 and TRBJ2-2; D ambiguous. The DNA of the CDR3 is TGTGCCAGCAGGCCCTACACCGGGGAGCTGTTTCTT. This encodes CASRPYTGELFL.